This is a list of T cell receptor beta chains from one sample in a study of T cells after yellow fever vaccination. TCRdb fed the 5' RACE reads into MiXCR, producing one record per CDR3 protein. The profile shows about 75,000 distinct CDR3 sequences, around 7.9% of them singletons. The sequencing used CD8+ T cells sorted from PBMCs, collected approximately 11 days after the first yellow fever vaccination. These receptors all come from a man aged 18 to 29 who received the YFV17D yellow fever vaccine. CDR3s leave out the opening cysteine and the closing phenylalanine or tryptophan. The order of the fields is V gene, D gene, clone size, CDR3 protein. A D gene is named only where the DNA matches it firmly. Clone sizes are given selectively: once, few, many, or a class where the clone is expanded.

TRBV13 . . ASSLNRAAGTEAF
TRBV4-3 . many ASSQEPAGVYGYT
TRBV3-1 . many ASSQEARGYSPLH
TRBV27 TRBD2 many ASSPSQTSGLEQF
TRBV4-2 TRBD1 . ASSQGWDREKGDTQY
TRBV7-9 . few ASSSTTGGWGGETQY
TRBV29-1 . few SVALPWGTDTQY
TRBV4-3 TRBD1 many ASSQEESGQGMDEQF
TRBV10-3 . few AIRMTIGTEAF
TRBV7-9 . few ASSPVGLGNQPQH
TRBV5-1 . many ASRPGGKRTEAF
TRBV7-9 TRBD1 . ASSSQGGGQPQH
TRBV9 TRBD2 many ASSPGAGGQYNEQF
TRBV5-5 . . ASSLSGIGEQY
TRBV4-1 . many ASSNLGRHTEAF
TRBV12-3/TRBV12-4 . few ASQIRGRNTGELF
TRBV4-1 . . ASSQATTNYEQY
TRBV25-1 . many ASSELAADQPQH
TRBV7-6 . many ASSLALAGEQF
TRBV18 TRBD2 . ASSKLAGGDYNEQF
TRBV9 TRBD1 many ASSDRGGVGSETQY
TRBV12-3/TRBV12-4 TRBD1 many ASSPQGTGAYEQY
TRBV9 TRBD1 few ASSVEGRGSDTQY
TRBV7-9 . . ASRIQGTGNTIY
TRBV14 . many ASSQTGPGLHNTGELF
TRBV10-3 . many AINQDTGNTIY
TRBV7-8 . many ASSLMQEAF
TRBV4-1 TRBD1 . ASSQDRGLGTEAF
TRBV7-9 . many ASSFDRAGIETQY
TRBV29-1 TRBD2 many SVSREGDSGANVLT
TRBV9 TRBD2 . ASSVGGGQGNEQF
TRBV11-2 . . ASGPGLPCGTEAF
TRBV11-2 . many ASSALIEQF
TRBV19 . many ASSIDLSRVKTEAF
TRBV11-2 . few ASSLMFGQGSTDTQY
TRBV5-1 TRBD2 many ASSSLAGEDEQY
TRBV7-9 . many ASSAPDRNYNEQF
TRBV6-5 . . ASSYSPSVNTEAF
TRBV7-9 . . ASSLAKSSTGELF
TRBV4-3 . few ASSQDQGEVNEQF
TRBV19 TRBD1 . ASITTGTGNSNQPQH
TRBV4-1 . many ASSQEAENYGYT
TRBV4-2 . many ASSQQLSQDLVFAGNTIY
TRBV6-5 . few ASSLGHAGANVLT
TRBV6-2/TRBV6-3 TRBD1 many ASSFTDRDSPLH
TRBV6-1 . many ASSWGLNEQF
TRBV28 . few ASSLYKGSTDTQY
TRBV11-2 . many ASSLETVETQY
TRBV7-9 TRBD1 few ASSPRDRATYEQY
TRBV7-2 TRBD2 many ASSSASGEPYNEQF
TRBV5-1 . many ASRNPRSSYEQY
TRBV2 TRBD2 few ASSEAMGLAGAFQETQY
TRBV3-1 . many ASSQAVGRTYNEQF
TRBV15 . . ATSRWGRRSTTGELF
TRBV7-6 . many ASSPTDGQPQH
TRBV13 TRBD2 few ASSLSGADPAPAQY
TRBV6-5 . many ASSPPTGTEAF
TRBV6-5 . . ASSYGPGSYNEQF
TRBV29-1 . many SVTTGYNSPLH